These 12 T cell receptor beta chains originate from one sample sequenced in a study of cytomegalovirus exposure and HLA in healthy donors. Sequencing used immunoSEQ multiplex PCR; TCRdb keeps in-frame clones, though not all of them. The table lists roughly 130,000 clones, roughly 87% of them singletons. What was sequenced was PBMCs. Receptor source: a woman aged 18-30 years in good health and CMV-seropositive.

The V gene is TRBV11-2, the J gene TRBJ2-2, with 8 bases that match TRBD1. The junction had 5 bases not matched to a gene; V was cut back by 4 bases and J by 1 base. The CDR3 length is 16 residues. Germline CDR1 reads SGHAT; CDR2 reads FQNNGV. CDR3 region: CASSSTGGKNTGELFF. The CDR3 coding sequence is TGTGCCAGCAGCTCCACAGGGGGGAAGAACACCGGGGAGCTGTTTTTT.

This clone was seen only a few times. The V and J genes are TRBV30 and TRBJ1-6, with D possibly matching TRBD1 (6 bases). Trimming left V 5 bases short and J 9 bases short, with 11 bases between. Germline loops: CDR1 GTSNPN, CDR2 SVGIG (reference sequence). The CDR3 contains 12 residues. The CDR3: CAWDRTPSPLHF. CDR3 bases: TGTGCCTGGGACAGGACCCCTTCACCCCTCCACTTT. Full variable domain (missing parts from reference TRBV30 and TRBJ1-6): SQTIHQWPATLVQPVGSPLSLECTVEGTSNPNLYWYRQAAGRGLQLLFYSVGIGQISSEVPQNLSASRPQDRQFILSSKKLLLSDSGFYLCAWDRTPSPLHFGNGTRLTVT.

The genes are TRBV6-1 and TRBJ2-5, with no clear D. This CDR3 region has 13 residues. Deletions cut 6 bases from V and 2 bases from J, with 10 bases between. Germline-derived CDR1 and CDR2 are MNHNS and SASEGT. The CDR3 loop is CASSGGIQETQYF. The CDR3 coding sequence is TGTGCCAGCAGCGGCGGTATTCAAGAGACCCAGTACTTC.

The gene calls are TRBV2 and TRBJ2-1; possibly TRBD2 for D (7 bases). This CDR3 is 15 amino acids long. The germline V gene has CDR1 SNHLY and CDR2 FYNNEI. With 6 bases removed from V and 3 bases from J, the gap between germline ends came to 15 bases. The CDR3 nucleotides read TGTGCCAGCAGGGTTCGGGGGGCGGGCTACAATGAGCAGTTCTTC. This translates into CASRVRGAGYNEQFF. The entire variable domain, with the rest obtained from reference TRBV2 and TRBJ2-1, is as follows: EPEVTQTPSHQVTQMGQEVILRCVPISNHLYFYWYRQILGQKVEFLVSFYNNEISEKSEIFDDQFSVERPDGSNFTLKIRSTKLEDSAMYFCASRVRGAGYNEQFFGPGTRLTVL.

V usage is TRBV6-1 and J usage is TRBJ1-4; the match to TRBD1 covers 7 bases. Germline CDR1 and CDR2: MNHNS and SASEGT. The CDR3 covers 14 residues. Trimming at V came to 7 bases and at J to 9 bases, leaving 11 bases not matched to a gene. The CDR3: CASKGTASTKKLFF. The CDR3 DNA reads TGTGCCAGCAAAGGGACAGCCTCGACGAAAAAACTGTTTTTT.

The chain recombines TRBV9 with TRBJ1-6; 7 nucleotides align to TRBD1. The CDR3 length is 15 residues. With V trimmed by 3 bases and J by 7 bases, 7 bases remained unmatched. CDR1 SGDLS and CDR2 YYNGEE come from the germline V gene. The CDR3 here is CASSGETGTNSPLHF. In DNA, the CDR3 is TGTGCCAGCAGCGGGGAGACAGGGACGAATTCACCCCTCCACTTT.

The CDR3 loop reads CASSPRTDRGDSPLHF. As DNA, the CDR3 is TGTGCCAGCAGCCCTAGGACAGACCGGGGGGATTCACCCCTCCACTTT. The chain combines TRBV11-2 with TRBJ1-6; a possible D gene is TRBD1 (6 bases). CDR3 length: 16 amino acids. V shed 5 bases and J shed 8 bases, with 19 bases lying between them. Germline V gene data show CDR1 as SGHAT and CDR2 as FQNNGV.

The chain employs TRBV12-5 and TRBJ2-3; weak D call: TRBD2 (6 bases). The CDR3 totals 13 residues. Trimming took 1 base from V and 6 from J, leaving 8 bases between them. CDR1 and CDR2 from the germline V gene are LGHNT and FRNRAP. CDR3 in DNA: TGTGCTAGTGGTTTGGCTGGGGGGGATACGCAGTATTTT. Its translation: CASGLAGGDTQYF.

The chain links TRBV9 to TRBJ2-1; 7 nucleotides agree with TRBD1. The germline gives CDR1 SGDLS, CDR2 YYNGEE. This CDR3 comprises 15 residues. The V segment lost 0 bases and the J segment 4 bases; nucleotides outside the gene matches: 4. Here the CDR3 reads CASSVVGDRYNEQFF. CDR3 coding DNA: TGTGCCAGCAGCGTAGTCGGGGACAGATACAATGAGCAGTTCTTC.

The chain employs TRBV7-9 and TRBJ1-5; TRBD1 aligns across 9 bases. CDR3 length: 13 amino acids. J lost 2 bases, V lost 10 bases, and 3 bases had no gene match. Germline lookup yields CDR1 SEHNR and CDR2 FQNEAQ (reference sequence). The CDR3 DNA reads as TGTGCCACGACAGGGGGTGGCAATCAGCCCCAGCATTTT. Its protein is CATTGGGNQPQHF. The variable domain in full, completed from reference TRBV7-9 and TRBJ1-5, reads DTGVSQNPRHKITKRGQNVTFRCDPISEHNRLYWYRQTLGQGPEFLTYFQNEAQLEKSRLLSDRFSAERPKGSFSTLEIQRTEQGDSAMYLCATTGGGNQPQHFGDGTRLSIL.

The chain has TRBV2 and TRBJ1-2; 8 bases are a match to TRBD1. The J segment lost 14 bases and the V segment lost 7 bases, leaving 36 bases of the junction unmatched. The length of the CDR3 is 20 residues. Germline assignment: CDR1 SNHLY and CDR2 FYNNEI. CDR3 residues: CASMGSIGRGFAGTGVYVTF. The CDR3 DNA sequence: TGTGCCAGCATGGGTTCTATTGGGAGAGGTTTTGCCGGGACAGGCGTCTATGTAACCTTC. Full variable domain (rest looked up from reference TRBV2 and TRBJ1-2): EPEVTQTPSHQVTQMGQEVILRCVPISNHLYFYWYRQILGQKVEFLVSFYNNEISEKSEIFDDQFSVERPDGSNFTLKIRSTKLEDSAMYFCASMGSIGRGFAGTGVYVTFGSGTRLTVV.

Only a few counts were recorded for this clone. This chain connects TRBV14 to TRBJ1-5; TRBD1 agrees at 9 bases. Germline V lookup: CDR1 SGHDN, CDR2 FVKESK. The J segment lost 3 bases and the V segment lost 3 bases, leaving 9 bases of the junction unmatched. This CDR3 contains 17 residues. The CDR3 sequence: CASSQVSQGASNQPQHF. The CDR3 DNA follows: TGTGCCAGCAGCCAGGTTTCACAGGGGGCCTCCAATCAGCCCCAGCATTTT.